Following are 32 T cell receptor beta chains from one sample sequenced in a study of early T cells in non-severe SARS-CoV-2 infection. Using its own MiXCR run on the 5' RACE reads, TCRdb lists one record per CDR3 protein. Counted here are approximately 79,000 distinct CDR3 sequences, about 13% occurring once; the ten biggest clones make up around 6%. The sequencing sample was made of whole blood. These TCRs come from an adult who was a healthcare worker with PCR-confirmed SARS-CoV-2 infection or an uninfected control (not recorded which).

The chain joins TRBV10-2 to TRBJ1-5; D unresolved. CDR3 length: 15 amino acids. Germline-derived CDR1 and CDR2 are WSHSY and SAAADI. V was cut by 2 bases and J by 0 bases, with 8 bases left in between. For the CDR3, the DNA is TGCGCCAGCAGTGAGAGACACCTTAGCAATCAGCCCCAGCATTTT. Translated, it gives CASSERHLSNQPQHF.

The V and J genes are TRBV7-8 and TRBJ2-1, with 9 bases that match TRBD1. Germline V gives CDR1 SGHVS, CDR2 FQNEAQ. This CDR3 contains 16 residues. Trimming cost V 5 bases and J 1 base; bases outside gene matches: 6. CDR3 DNA: TGTGCCAGCAGCCTTGGGACAGGGAGGTCCTACAATGAGCAGTTCTTC. Its translation: CASSLGTGRSYNEQFF.

V and J are TRBV21-1 and TRBJ1-1. TRBV21-1 constitutes a pseudogene. CDR3 size: 14 residues. This CDR3 is CARKSLREITEAFF. The CDR3 DNA sequence: TGTGCCAGAAAATCCCTTAGGGAAATCACTGAAGCTTTCTTT.

This clonotype has more than one count but fewer than ten. The chain combines TRBV3-1 with TRBJ1-6; D remains unclear. Germline-derived CDR1 and CDR2 are LGHDT and YNNKEL (reference sequence). Trimming took 4 bases from V and 7 from J, leaving 5 bases between them. The CDR3 sequence is 12 residues long. The CDR3 nucleotides read TGTGCCAGCAGCCCCCAGAATTCACCCCTCCACTTT. It encodes CASSPQNSPLHF.

This clonotype was detected ten times or more. The V and J genes are TRBV12-3 or TRBV12-4 and TRBJ2-2; D might be TRBD1 (5 bases). V shed 7 bases and J shed 9 bases, with 12 bases lying between them. The CDR3 runs to 12 residues. The CDR3 loop reads CASTPGWRELFF. CDR3 DNA sequence: TGTGCCAGCACCCCAGGGTGGAGGGAGCTGTTTTTT.

Only a few counts were recorded for this clonotype. J is TRBJ2-7 and V is TRBV3-1; 10 nucleotides agree with TRBD2. J gave up 0 bases and V 4 bases, and 0 bases lay outside the gene matches. The CDR3 runs to 14 residues. From germline, CDR1 is LGHDT and CDR2 YNNKEL (reference sequence). DNA for the CDR3: TGTGCCAGCAGCCCTAGCGGGAGCTCCTACGAGCAGTACTTC. Protein: CASSPSGSSYEQYF.

This clonotype was picked up a small number of times. V is TRBV4-1 and J is TRBJ2-3; weak D call: TRBD2 (6 bases). This CDR3 is built from 14 residues. V shed 4 bases and J shed 2 bases, with 10 bases lying between them. From germline, CDR1 is MGHRA and CDR2 YSYEKL. CDR3 in DNA: TGCGCCAGCAGCCTTAGCGGAATCACAGATACGCAGTATTTT. Residues: CASSLSGITDTQYF.

This clonotype was observed a few times. The chain couples TRBV14 to TRBJ2-1; D is ambiguous. The CDR3 is 13 amino acids. The V end lost 6 bases, the J end lost 4 bases, and 10 bases lay between the germline ends. From germline, CDR1 is SGHDN and CDR2 FVKESK. The DNA of the CDR3 is TGTGCCAGCAGAACCGGATTATACAATGAGCAGTTCTTC. Translation: CASRTGLYNEQFF.

This chain uses TRBV5-4 with TRBJ1-6; 9 nucleotides line up with TRBD1. V shed 4 bases, J shed 9 bases, and the junction held 8 bases outside the gene matches. Germline CDR1 SGHNT, CDR2 YYREEE (reference sequence). CDR3 length equals 15 residues. Here the CDR3 reads CASSLPTGGGSPLHF. The CDR3 DNA follows: TGTGCCAGCAGCCTCCCCACAGGGGGCGGTTCACCCCTCCACTTT. Full variable domain (outside the CDR3, taken from reference TRBV5-4 and TRBJ1-6): ETGVTQSPTHLIKTRGQQVTLRCSSQSGHNTVSWYQQALGQGPQFIFQYYREEENGRGNFPPRFSGLQFPNYSSELNVNALELDDSALYLCASSLPTGGGSPLHFGNGTRLTVT.

A word on this clonotype: A read error is possible here, since a much larger clone lies one base away. This sequence joins TRBV27 and TRBJ2-2, with D maybe TRBD1 (6 bases). Germline CDR1 reads MNHEY; CDR2 reads SMNVEV (reference sequence). This CDR3 spans 15 amino acids. The CDR3 DNA sequence: TGTGCCAGCAGTTTGATGGGGGCGAGGACCGGGGAGCAGTTTTTT. As protein: CASSLMGARTGEQFF.

Only a few counts were recorded for this clonotype. The chain employs TRBV5-1 and TRBJ1-2; no firm D call. Between the trimmed V and J ends, which lost 0 bases and 6 bases, there was a span of 9 bases. CDR3 length: 13 residues. The V gene's germline CDR1 is SGHRS and CDR2 YFSETQ. The CDR3 reads CASSLAGPDGYTF. The CDR3 DNA reads as TGCGCCAGCAGCTTGGCTGGGCCGGATGGCTACACCTTC.

This clonotype appeared many times. V usage is TRBV3-1 and J usage is TRBJ2-1; 7 nucleotides match TRBD2. With V trimmed by 1 base and J by 1 base, 4 bases remained unmatched. Germline loops: CDR1 LGHDT, CDR2 YNNKEL (reference sequence). CDR3 length equals 16 residues. This CDR3 is CASSQGAGVSYNEQFF. The DNA for the CDR3 is TGTGCCAGCAGCCAAGGTGCGGGAGTTTCCTACAATGAGCAGTTCTTC.

In its sample, this clonotype was seen a few times. J is TRBJ1-6 and V is TRBV7-9; perhaps TRBD1 as D (6 bases). V lost 5 bases to trimming and J lost 9 bases, with 26 bases between them. This CDR3 has 18 residues. Germline CDR1 and CDR2: SEHNR and FQNEAQ (reference sequence). This chain's CDR3 is CASSRIPGDTGALSPLHF. DNA of the CDR3: TGTGCCAGCAGCCGGATCCCAGGGGACACGGGGGCCCTTTCACCCCTCCACTTT.

This chain connects TRBV21-1 to TRBJ1-6. TRBV21-1 is labeled a pseudogene. The CDR3 contains 14 residues. CDR3 residues: CASSNGSANSPLHF. The CDR3 DNA is TGTGCCAGCAGCAACGGGTCGGCTAATTCACCCCTCCACTTT.

This chain connects TRBV6-1 to TRBJ1-1; D is unresolved. Germline V gives CDR1 MNHNS, CDR2 SASEGT. The CDR3 totals 13 residues. The germline V and J ends were trimmed by 2 bases and 0 bases, with 4 bases remaining between them. The DNA for the CDR3 is TGTGCCAGCAGTGAACAGCTGAACACTGAAGCTTTCTTT. This codes for CASSEQLNTEAFF.

This clonotype has at least ten counts. The chain recombines TRBV5-1 with TRBJ1-2, with D unclear. Trimming left V 0 bases short and J 5 bases short, with 8 bases between. This CDR3 has 13 amino acids. CDR1 and CDR2 (germline): SGHRS, YFSETQ. CDR3 sequence: CASSLESKYGYTF. The CDR3 DNA is TGCGCCAGCAGCTTGGAAAGTAAATATGGCTACACCTTC.

This sequence joins TRBV18 and TRBJ1-1, with 7 nucleotides matching TRBD1. The length of the CDR3 is 16 residues. With 3 bases clipped from V and 0 bases from J, the junction kept 7 bases outside the gene matches. Germline V gene sequence: CDR1 KGHSH, CDR2 LQKENI. CDR3 in DNA: TGTGCCAGCTCACCGGTACAGGGGTCCATGAACACTGAAGCTTTCTTT. It is translated as CASSPVQGSMNTEAFF.

This clonotype was observed a few times. V and J are TRBV11-1 and TRBJ2-7; possible D gene TRBD2, 5 bases. CDR3 length equals 13 residues. Trimming shortened V by 1 base and J by 2 bases, and 6 bases separated the two germline ends. Germline V CDR1 and CDR2: SGHAT, FQDESV (reference sequence). The CDR3 loop reads CASSLDGTYEQYF. Written as DNA, the CDR3 is TGTGCCAGCAGCTTAGACGGGACCTACGAGCAGTACTTC.

This clonotype appeared many times. The V gene is TRBV2, the J gene TRBJ2-1; 7 bases fit TRBD1. The CDR3 has 17 amino acids. Germline CDR1 reads SNHLY; CDR2 reads FYNNEI. After removal of 0 bases from V and 6 bases from J, the junction contained 11 bases not matched to a gene. The CDR3 sequence is CASSEAGQSPRGNEQFF. CDR3 nucleotide sequence: TGTGCCAGCAGTGAAGCGGGACAGAGTCCTCGCGGCAATGAGCAGTTCTTC.

The V gene is TRBV11-2, the J gene TRBJ2-2, with D unresolved. V lost 4 bases to trimming and J lost 7 bases, with 10 bases between them. Germline V gene sequence: CDR1 SGHAT, CDR2 FQNNGV. This CDR3 contains 13 residues. For the CDR3, the DNA is TGTGCCAGCAGCTCGACCCGAATCGGGGAGCTGTTTTTT. Amino acids: CASSSTRIGELFF.

The chain couples TRBV10-1 to TRBJ2-1; D is ambiguous. Germline lookup yields CDR1 WNHNN and CDR2 SYGVQD (reference sequence). Trimming took off 2 bases at V and 3 bases at J, with 11 bases between the two ends. This CDR3 is 15 amino acids long. This CDR3 is CASSEGGMDYNEQFF. CDR3 sequence (DNA): TGCGCCAGCAGTGAGGGTGGAATGGACTACAATGAGCAGTTCTTC.

In its sample, this clonotype was seen many times. The chain recombines TRBV5-1 with TRBJ2-2; D uncertain. CDR1 is SGHRS and CDR2 is YFSETQ in the germline V gene. V was shortened by 0 bases and J by 1 base, with 4 bases between the two germline ends. CDR3 length: 14 residues. CDR3 sequence: CASSLDRNTGELFF. For the CDR3, the DNA is TGCGCCAGCAGCTTGGACAGGAACACCGGGGAGCTGTTTTTT.

This clonotype was seen a handful of times. V and J are TRBV18 and TRBJ1-1; D is unclear. This CDR3 comprises 16 residues. The V and J ends lost 0 bases and 3 bases respectively, with 14 bases between them. CDR1 is KGHSH, CDR2 LQKENI, per germline. CDR3 residues: CASSPPSKGPDTEAFF. The CDR3 coding sequence is TGTGCCAGCTCACCACCTTCCAAAGGCCCCGACACTGAAGCTTTCTTT.

This clonotype was recorded many times. The rearrangement links TRBV12-3 or TRBV12-4 to TRBJ2-7; TRBD1 matches 10 bases. With 4 bases clipped from V and 5 bases from J, the junction kept 8 bases outside the gene matches. The CDR3 is 15 amino acids. Written as DNA, the CDR3 is TGTGCCAGCAGTTCTTACCGGGACAGGGGTAACGAGCAGTACTTC. Its protein product is CASSSYRDRGNEQYF.

The rearrangement uses TRBV6-1 and TRBJ2-7; weak D call: TRBD2 (6 bases). The CDR3 has 15 residues. The germline gives CDR1 MNHNS, CDR2 SASEGT. Trimming took 4 bases from V and 7 from J, leaving 20 bases between them. The CDR3: CASSGREKGRWEQYF. CDR3 coding DNA: TGTGCCAGCAGTGGGAGGGAGAAAGGGAGGTGGGAGCAGTACTTC.

The J gene is TRBJ2-1, the V gene TRBV18; D not resolved. Per germline, CDR1 KGHSH and CDR2 LQKENI. The CDR3 is 12 residues long. Trimming cost V 3 bases and J 7 bases, with 7 bases left between them. CDR3 loop: CASSPTTNEQFF. For the CDR3, the DNA is TGTGCCAGCTCACCTACCACGAATGAGCAGTTCTTC.

This clonotype showed up many times. The chain joins TRBV7-6 to TRBJ1-4, with a weak D call TRBD1 (5 bases). The length of the CDR3 is 11 residues. V lost 5 bases and J 14 bases, leaving 12 bases between the germline ends. CDR1 is SGHVS and CDR2 is FNYEAQ in the germline V gene. The CDR3 loop reads CASSPGLTLFF. Here the CDR3 DNA reads TGTGCCAGCAGCCCGGGACTGACGCTGTTTTTT.

This clonotype was counted only a few times. This chain joins TRBV20-1 and TRBJ1-1, with 8 nucleotides matching TRBD1. Germline CDR1 DFQATT, CDR2 SNEGSKA (reference sequence). The V and J ends lost 5 bases and 5 bases, in that order; junction bases with no gene match: 10. This CDR3 has 14 residues. CDR3: CSAPPTGVDTEAFF. CDR3 coding DNA: TGCAGTGCTCCTCCGACAGGGGTGGATACTGAAGCTTTCTTT.

This clonotype was counted a few times. This rearrangement joins TRBV20-1 to TRBJ2-7; possible D gene TRBD2, 5 bases. The CDR3 totals 12 residues. CDR1 DFQATT and CDR2 SNEGSKA come from the germline V gene (reference sequence). V gave up 1 base and J gave up 6 bases, with 10 bases separating them. This chain's CDR3 is CSARVEGSEQYF. DNA of the CDR3: TGCAGTGCTAGAGTTGAAGGGAGCGAGCAGTACTTC.

This clonotype came up many times. V gene TRBV25-1 combines with J gene TRBJ1-4, with 12 bases matching TRBD1. The CDR3 extends over 14 amino acids. V trimming: 8 bases; J trimming: 8 bases; junction bases outside the gene matches: 6. Germline V gene data show CDR1 as MGHDK and CDR2 as SYGVNS. DNA of the CDR3: TGTGCCAGCGGGGACAGGGGGCGAGAGGAAAAACTGTTTTTT. It encodes CASGDRGREEKLFF.

This clonotype has more than one count but fewer than ten. The V and J genes are TRBV14 and TRBJ2-7, with TRBD2 as a possible D gene (5 bases). This CDR3 has 16 amino acids. Trimming left V 2 bases short and J 2 bases short, with 16 bases between. Germline loops: CDR1 SGHDN, CDR2 FVKESK. The CDR3 sequence is CASSQSVRAPAYEQYF. CDR3 nucleotide sequence: TGTGCCAGCAGCCAATCTGTGAGGGCTCCCGCCTACGAGCAGTACTTC.

This clonotype was observed a few times. Here the CDR3 reads CASSFDLGKYF. As DNA, the CDR3 is TGTGCCAGCAGCTTCGATCTGGGAAAGTACTTC. This chain joins TRBV7-9 and TRBJ2-5; D remains unclear. Deletions cut 3 bases from V and 12 bases from J, with 11 bases between. CDR1 and CDR2 (germline): SEHNR, FQNEAQ (reference sequence). The CDR3 sequence is 11 residues long.